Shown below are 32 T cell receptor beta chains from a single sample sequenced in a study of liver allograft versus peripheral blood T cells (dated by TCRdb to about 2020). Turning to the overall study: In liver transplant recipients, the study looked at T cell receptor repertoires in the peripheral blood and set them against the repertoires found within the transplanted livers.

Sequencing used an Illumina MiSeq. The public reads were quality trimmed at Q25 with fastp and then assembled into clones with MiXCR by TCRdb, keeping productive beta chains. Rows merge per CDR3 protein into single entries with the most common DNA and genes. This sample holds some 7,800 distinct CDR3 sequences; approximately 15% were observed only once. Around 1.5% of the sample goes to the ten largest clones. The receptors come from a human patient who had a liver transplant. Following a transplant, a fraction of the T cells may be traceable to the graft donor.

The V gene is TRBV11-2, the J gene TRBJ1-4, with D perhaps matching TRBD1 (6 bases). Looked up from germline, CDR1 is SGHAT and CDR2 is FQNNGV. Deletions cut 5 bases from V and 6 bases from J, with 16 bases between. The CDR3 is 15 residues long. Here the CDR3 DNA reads TGTGCCAGCAGCCGGAGGGGGGAATTCGATGAAAAACTGTTTTTT. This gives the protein CASSRRGEFDEKLFF.

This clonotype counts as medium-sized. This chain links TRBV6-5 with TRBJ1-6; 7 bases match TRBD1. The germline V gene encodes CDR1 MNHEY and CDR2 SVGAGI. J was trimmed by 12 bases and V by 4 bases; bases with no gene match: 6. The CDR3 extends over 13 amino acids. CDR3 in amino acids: CASSSRGYGPLHF. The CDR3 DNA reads TGTGCCAGCAGTTCCAGGGGGTACGGACCCCTCCACTTT.

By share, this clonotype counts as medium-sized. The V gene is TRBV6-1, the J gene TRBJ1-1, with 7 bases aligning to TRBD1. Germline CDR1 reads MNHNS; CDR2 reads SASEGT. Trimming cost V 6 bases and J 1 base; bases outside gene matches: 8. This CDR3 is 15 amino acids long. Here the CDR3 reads CASRRQGWGNTEAFF. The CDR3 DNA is TGTGCCAGCAGGAGACAGGGATGGGGGAACACTGAAGCTTTCTTT.

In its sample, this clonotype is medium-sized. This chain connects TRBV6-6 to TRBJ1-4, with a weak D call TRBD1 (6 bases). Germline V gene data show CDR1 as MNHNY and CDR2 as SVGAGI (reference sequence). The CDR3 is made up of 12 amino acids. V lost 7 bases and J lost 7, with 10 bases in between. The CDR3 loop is CASKGVGEKLFF. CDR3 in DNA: TGTGCCAGCAAGGGGGTTGGTGAAAAACTGTTTTTT.

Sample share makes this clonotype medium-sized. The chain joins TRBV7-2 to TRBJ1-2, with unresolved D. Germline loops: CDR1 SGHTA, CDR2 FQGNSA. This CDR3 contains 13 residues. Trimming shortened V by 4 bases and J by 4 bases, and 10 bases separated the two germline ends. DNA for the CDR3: TGTGCCAGCAGCTCGAGTCCACGCTATGGCTACACCTTC. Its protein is CASSSSPRYGYTF.

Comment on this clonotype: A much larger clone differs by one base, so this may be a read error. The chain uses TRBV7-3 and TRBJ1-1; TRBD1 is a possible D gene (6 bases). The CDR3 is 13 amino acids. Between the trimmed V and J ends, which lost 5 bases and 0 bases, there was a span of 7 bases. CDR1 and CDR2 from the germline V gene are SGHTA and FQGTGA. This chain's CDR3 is CASSRQVNTEAFF. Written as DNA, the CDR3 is TGTGCCAGCAGCCGACAGGTGAACACTGAAGCTTTCTTT.

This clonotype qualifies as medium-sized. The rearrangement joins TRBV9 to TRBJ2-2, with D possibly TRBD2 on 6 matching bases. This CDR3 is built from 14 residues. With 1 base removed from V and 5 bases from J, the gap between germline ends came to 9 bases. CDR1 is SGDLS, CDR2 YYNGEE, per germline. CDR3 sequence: CASSVSGGTGELFF. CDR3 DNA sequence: TGTGCCAGCAGCGTATCTGGGGGGACCGGGGAGCTGTTTTTT.

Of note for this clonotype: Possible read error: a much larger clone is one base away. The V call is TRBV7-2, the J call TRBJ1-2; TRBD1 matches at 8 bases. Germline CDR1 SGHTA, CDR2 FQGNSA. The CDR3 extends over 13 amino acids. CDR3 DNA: TGTCCCAGCACCACGGGGACAGGCTATGGCTACACCTTC. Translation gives CPSTTGTGYGYTF.

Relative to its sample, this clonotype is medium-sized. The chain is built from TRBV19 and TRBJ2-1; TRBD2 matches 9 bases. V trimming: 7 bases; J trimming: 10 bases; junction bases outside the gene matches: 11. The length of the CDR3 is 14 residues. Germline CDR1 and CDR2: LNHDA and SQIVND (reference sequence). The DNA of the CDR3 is TGTGCCAGTACCCGAGGCGGGGGGGCCAGCGAGCAGTTCTTC. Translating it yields CASTRGGGASEQFF.

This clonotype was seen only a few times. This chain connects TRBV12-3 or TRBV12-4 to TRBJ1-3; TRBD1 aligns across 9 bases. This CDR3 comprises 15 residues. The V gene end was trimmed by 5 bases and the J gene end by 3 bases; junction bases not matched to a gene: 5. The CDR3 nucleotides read TGTGCCAGCAGTCCACAGGGGGCCGGTGGAAACACCATATATTTT. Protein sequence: CASSPQGAGGNTIYF.

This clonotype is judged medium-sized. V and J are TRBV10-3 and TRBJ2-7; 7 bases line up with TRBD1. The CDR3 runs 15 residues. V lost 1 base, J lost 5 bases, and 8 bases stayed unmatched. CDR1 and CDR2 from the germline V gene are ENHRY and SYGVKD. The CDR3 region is CAISEFQTGLDEQYF. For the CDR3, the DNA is TGTGCCATCAGTGAGTTTCAGACAGGGTTGGACGAGCAGTACTTC.

The chain's CDR3 is CASTGQPGAAGELFF. The CDR3 DNA reads as TGTGCCAGCACCGGGCAGCCAGGGGCGGCCGGGGAGCTGTTTTTT. This chain connects TRBV6-5 to TRBJ2-2, with D perhaps matching TRBD1 (6 bases). Trimming removed 7 bases at V and 6 bases at J, with 18 bases between. The germline V gene encodes CDR1 MNHEY and CDR2 SVGAGI. This CDR3 has 15 residues.

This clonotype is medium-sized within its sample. The CDR3: CASSWTGTPEAFF. The CDR3 DNA follows: TGTGCCAGCAGCTGGACAGGGACTCCTGAAGCTTTCTTT. The chain joins TRBV7-2 to TRBJ1-1; TRBD1 agrees at 8 bases. Per germline, CDR1 SGHTA and CDR2 FQGNSA. V trimming: 4 bases; J trimming: 6 bases; junction bases outside the gene matches: 4. This CDR3 comprises 13 residues.

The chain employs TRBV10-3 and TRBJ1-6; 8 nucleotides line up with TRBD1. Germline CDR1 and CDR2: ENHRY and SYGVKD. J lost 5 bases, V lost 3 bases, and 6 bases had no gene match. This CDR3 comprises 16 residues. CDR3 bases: TGTGCCATCAGTGAACCCAGGGGGCTCGATAATTCACCCCTCCACTTT. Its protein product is CAISEPRGLDNSPLHF.

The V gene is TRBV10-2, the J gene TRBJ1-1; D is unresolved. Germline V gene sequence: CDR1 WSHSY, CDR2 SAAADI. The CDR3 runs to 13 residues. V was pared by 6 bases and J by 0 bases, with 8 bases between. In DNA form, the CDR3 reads TGCGCCAGCAGGGCATTTTTGAACACTGAAGCTTTCTTT. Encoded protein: CASRAFLNTEAFF.

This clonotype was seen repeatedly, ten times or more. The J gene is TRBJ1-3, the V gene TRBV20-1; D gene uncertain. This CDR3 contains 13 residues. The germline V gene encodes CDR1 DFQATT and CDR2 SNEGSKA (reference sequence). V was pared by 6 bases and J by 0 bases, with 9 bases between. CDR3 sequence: CSAPWGSGNTIYF. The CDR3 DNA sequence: TGCAGTGCACCATGGGGCTCTGGAAACACCATATATTTT.

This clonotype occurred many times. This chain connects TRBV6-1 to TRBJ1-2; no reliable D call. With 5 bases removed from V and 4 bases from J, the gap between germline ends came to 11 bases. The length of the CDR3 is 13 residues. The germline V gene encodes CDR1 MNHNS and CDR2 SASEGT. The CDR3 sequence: CASSTESSYGYTF. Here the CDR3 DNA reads TGTGCCAGCAGTACGGAGAGCAGCTATGGCTACACCTTC.

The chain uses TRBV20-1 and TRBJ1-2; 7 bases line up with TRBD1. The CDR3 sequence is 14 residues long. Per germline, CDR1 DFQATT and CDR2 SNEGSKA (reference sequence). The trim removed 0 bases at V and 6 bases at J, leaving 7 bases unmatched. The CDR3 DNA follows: TGCAGTGCTAGAGAGGGACAGAGATCTAATGGCTACACCTTC. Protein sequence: CSAREGQRSNGYTF.

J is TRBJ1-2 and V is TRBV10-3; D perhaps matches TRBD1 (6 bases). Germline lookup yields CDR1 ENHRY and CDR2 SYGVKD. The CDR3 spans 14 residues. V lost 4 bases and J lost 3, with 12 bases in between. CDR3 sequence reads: CAISAPGTYYGYTF. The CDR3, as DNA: TGTGCCATCAGTGCCCCCGGGACATACTATGGCTACACCTTC.

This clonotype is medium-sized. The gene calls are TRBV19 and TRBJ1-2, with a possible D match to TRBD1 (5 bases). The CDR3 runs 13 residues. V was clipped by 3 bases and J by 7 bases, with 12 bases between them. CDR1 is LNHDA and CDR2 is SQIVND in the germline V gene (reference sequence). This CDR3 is CASSIQGLGGYTF. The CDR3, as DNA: TGTGCCAGTAGTATCCAGGGTTTGGGTGGCTACACCTTC.

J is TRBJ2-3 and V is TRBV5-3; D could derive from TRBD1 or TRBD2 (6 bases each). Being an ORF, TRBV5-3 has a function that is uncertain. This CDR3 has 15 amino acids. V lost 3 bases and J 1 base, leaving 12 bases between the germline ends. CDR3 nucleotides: TGTGCCAGAAGCTGGGGGCGGGGCGGCACAGATACGCAGTATTTT. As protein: CARSWGRGGTDTQYF.

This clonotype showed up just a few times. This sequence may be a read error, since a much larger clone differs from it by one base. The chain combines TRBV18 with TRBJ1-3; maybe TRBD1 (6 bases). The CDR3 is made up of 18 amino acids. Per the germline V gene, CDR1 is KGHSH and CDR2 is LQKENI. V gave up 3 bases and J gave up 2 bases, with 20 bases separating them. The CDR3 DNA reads TGTGCCAGCTCACCGGGGGGCCAGGGGACCTCCCCTGGAAACACCATATATTTT. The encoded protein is CASSPGGQGTSPGNTIYF.

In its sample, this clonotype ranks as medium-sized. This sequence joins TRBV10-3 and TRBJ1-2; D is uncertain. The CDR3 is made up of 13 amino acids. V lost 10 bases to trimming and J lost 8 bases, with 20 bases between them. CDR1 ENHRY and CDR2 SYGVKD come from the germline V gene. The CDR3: CASLGTRDGGYTF. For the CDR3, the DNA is TGTGCCAGCCTCGGTACAAGGGATGGGGGCTACACCTTC.

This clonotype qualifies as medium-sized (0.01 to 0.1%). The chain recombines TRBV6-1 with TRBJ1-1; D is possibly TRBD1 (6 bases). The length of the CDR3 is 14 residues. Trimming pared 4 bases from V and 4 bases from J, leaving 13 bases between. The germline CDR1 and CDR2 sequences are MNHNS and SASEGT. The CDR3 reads CASSALDSTTEAFF. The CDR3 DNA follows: TGTGCCAGCAGTGCCTTGGACAGCACCACTGAAGCTTTCTTT.

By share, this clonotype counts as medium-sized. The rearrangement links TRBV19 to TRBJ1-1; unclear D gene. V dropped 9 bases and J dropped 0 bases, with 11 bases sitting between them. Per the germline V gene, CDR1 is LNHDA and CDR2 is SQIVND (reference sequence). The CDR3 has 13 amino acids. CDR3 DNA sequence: TGTGCCAGCTCCCGAACAGTGAACACTGAAGCTTTCTTT. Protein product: CASSRTVNTEAFF.

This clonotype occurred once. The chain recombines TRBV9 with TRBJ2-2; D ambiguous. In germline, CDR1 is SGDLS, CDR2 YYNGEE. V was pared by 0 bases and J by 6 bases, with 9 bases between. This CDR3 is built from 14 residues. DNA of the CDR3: TGTGCCAGCAGCGTAGCTGAGGTGCCCGGGGAGCTGTTTTTT. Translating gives CASSVAEVPGELFF.

CDR3 nucleotide sequence: TGTGCCAGTAACCAGCGGGGGTGGAACACCGGGGAGCTGTTTTTT. This sequence encodes CASNQRGWNTGELFF. The chain recombines TRBV19 with TRBJ2-2; 8 nucleotides line up with TRBD2. Germline loops: CDR1 LNHDA, CDR2 SQIVND (reference sequence). Trimming cost V 7 bases and J 1 base; bases outside gene matches: 5. The CDR3 has 15 residues.

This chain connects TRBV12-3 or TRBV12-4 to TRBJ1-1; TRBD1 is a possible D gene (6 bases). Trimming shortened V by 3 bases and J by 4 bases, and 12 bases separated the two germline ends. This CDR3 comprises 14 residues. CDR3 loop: CASSFRQGRTEAFF. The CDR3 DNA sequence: TGTGCCAGCAGTTTCCGGCAGGGGCGCACTGAAGCTTTCTTT.

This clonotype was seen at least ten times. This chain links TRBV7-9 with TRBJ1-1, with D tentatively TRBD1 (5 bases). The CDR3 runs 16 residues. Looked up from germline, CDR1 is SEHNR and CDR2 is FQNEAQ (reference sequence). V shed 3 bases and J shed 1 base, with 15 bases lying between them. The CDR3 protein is CASSFGGVRGNTEAFF. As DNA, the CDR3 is TGTGCCAGCAGCTTTGGGGGAGTGAGGGGGAACACTGAAGCTTTCTTT.

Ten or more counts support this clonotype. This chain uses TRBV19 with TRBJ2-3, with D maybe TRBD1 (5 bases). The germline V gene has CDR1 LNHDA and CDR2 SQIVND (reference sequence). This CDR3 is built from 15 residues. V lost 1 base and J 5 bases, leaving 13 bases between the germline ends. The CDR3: CASSIGAGWGDTQYF. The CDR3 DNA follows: TGTGCCAGTAGTATAGGGGCAGGGTGGGGAGATACGCAGTATTTT.

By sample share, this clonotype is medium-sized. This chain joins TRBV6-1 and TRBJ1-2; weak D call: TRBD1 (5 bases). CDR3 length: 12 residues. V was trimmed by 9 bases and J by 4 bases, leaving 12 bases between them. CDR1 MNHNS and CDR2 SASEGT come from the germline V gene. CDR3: CASVLGGYGYTF. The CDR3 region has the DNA TGTGCCAGTGTACTGGGGGGCTATGGCTACACCTTC.

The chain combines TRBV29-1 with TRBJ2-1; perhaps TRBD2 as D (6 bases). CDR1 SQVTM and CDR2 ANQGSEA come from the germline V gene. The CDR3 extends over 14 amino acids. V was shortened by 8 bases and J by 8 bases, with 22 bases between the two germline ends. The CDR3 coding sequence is TGCAGCTCGGTAGGTCCCGGGCGGGGTCATGAGCAGTTCTTC. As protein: CSSVGPGRGHEQFF.